Sequencing of this T cell receptor (beta chain) was carried out in a study of glioma-infiltrating T cells (dated by TCRdb to 2016 to 2017). Study-level background: The study sequenced TCR alpha- and beta-chain repertoires from glioma tissue, from non-neoplastic brain tissue and from matched peripheral blood mononuclear cells. Each tissue-infiltrating repertoire was compared with the same patient's peripheral blood repertoire to measure divergence between tissue and blood T-cell populations. The paired cohort was made up of three low-grade glioma patients, about 8 primary glioblastoma patients and three non-glioma patients who contributed non-neoplastic brain tissue. Beyond this particular receptor, the publication reports: Only a very small number of CDR3 sequences turned up in both tissue and blood, a result put down to high CDR3 diversity combined with limited sampling. VJ-independent divergence between tissue and blood was below expectation in non-neoplastic patients but above expectation in all gliomas, especially low-grade gliomas. Group comparisons rested on small numbers: three non-neoplastic, three low-grade glioma and about 8 glioblastoma patients.

TCR alpha and beta CDR3 regions were amplified with the iRepertoire nested amplicon-rescue multiplex PCR (arm-PCR) platform from RNA. For one-step reverse transcription and amplification, roughly 100-450 ng of tissue mRNA or PBMC total RNA was used as input. After bead purification, a secondary multiplex PCR added Illumina adapters, and libraries were gel-purified between 200 and 400 bp. Internal 6-nucleotide barcodes were carried by the libraries and were used for demultiplexing. Sequencing of the libraries was done on an Illumina MiSeq using 2x220 or 2x250 nucleotide paired-end reads. On the study's bioinformatics: Paired reads were merged using FLASH 1.2.11 and were aligned to the GRCh37 human genome using BWA-MEM, after which TRA and TRB reads were extracted. For V and J assignment, an IMGT-derived reference of cassette sequences and CDR3 motifs that included pseudogenes was used. Reads were translated in three frames, and productive CDR3s were defined by a C…FGXG motif without stop codons. Clonotypes were defined as unique combinations of V-J cassette pair and CDR3 amino acid sequence. Filtering of reads was based on Hamming distance, with the threshold set by the sequence error rate of each sample in mapped regions. TCRdb itself trimmed the public reads at Q25 with fastp, ran MiXCR and retained productive beta chains. Each record represents a unique CDR3 protein, reported with the most common genes and DNA among its rows. The V and J calls here are based on TCRdb, not the publication. The sample yields around 190,000 distinct CDR3 sequences; approximately 30% were counted once. Roughly 21% of the sample is taken by the ten largest.

At least ten counts were recorded for this clonotype. Its specific antigen is unknown. No much larger clone is present one base from it, and per-base qualities are unavailable. From the germline V gene (reference sequence), CDR1 is LNHDA and CDR2 is SQIVND. Including cysteine and phenylalanine, the CDR3 has 13 amino acids. The retained sequence is limited to the CDR3, 39 bases, with the frame set at the first base. V loses 8 bases, J loses 4 bases, and the germline ends lie 12 bases apart. The sequence was collected from a human donor with low-grade glioma or glioblastoma, undergoing nonglioma brain surgery, or in good health (not recorded which). Input material: glioma tissue, nonneoplastic brain tissue, or PBMCs (not recorded which). This sequence uses TRBV19 and TRBJ1-5; TRBD1 is possibly the D segment (5 matching bases). CDR3 reads: CASSEQANQPQHF. The sequenced DNA: TGTGCCAGTTCGGAACAGGCTAATCAGCCCCAGCATTTT.